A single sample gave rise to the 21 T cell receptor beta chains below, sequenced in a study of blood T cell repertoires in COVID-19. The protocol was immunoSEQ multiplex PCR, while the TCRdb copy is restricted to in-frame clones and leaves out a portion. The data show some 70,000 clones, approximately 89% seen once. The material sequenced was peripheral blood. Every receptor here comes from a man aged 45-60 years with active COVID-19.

CDR3 DNA sequence: TGTGCCTGGACCGAAGGGGGATATAATTCACCCCTCCACTTT. Translating gives CAWTEGGYNSPLHF. The rearrangement uses TRBV30 and TRBJ1-6, with D perhaps TRBD1 (6 bases). Germline CDR1 reads GTSNPN; CDR2 reads SVGIG (reference sequence). Trimming removed 4 bases from V and 4 bases from J, with 11 bases in between. The CDR3 is 14 amino acids.

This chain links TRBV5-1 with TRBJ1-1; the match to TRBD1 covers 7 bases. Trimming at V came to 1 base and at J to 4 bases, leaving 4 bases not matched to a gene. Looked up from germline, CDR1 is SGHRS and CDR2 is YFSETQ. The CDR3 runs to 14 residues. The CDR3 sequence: CASSLTGEITEAFF. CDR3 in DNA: TGCGCCAGCAGCTTGACAGGGGAGATCACTGAAGCTTTCTTT.

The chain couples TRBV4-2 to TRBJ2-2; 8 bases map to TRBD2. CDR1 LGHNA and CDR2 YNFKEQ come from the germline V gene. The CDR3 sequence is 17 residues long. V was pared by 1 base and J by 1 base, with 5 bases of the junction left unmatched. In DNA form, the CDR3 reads TGTGCCAGCAGCCAAGGGGTTCTAGCGGGGAACACCGGGGAGCTGTTTTTT. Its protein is CASSQGVLAGNTGELFF.

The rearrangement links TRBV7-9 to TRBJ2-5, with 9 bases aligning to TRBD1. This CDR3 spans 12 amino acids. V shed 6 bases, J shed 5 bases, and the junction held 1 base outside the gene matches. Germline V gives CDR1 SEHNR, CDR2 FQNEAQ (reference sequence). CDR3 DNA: TGTGCCAGCAGTGGGACAGGGGAGACCCAGTACTTC. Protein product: CASSGTGETQYF. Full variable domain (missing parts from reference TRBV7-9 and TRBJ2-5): DTGVSQNPRHKITKRGQNVTFRCDPISEHNRLYWYRQTLGQGPEFLTYFQNEAQLEKSRLLSDRFSAERPKGSFSTLEIQRTEQGDSAMYLCASSGTGETQYFGPGTRLLVL.

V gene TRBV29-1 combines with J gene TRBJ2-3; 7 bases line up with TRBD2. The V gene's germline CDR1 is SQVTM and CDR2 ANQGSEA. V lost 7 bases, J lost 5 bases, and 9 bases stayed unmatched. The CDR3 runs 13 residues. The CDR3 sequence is CSATPGGVDTQYF. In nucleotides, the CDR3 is TGCAGCGCAACCCCGGGGGGTGTAGATACGCAGTATTTT.

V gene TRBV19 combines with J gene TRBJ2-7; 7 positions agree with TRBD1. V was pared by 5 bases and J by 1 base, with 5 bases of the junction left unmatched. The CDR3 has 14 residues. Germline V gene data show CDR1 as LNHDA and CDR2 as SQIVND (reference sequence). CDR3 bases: TGTGCCAGTAGTCGACAGGGCCCTTCCTACGAGCAGTACTTC. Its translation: CASSRQGPSYEQYF.

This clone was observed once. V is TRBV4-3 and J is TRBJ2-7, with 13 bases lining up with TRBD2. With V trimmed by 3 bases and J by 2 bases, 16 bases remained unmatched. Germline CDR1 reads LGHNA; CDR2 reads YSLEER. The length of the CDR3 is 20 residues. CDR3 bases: TGCGCCAGCAGCCACCAGACAGGAGATACGACTAGCGGGGGGCCCTACGAGCAGTACTTC. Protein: CASSHQTGDTTSGGPYEQYF.

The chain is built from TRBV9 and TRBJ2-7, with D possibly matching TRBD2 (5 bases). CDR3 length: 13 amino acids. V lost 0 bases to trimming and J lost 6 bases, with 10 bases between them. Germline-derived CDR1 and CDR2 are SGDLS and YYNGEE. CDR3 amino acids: CASSVAAGGEQYF. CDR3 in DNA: TGTGCCAGCAGCGTAGCGGCCGGAGGCGAGCAGTACTTC.

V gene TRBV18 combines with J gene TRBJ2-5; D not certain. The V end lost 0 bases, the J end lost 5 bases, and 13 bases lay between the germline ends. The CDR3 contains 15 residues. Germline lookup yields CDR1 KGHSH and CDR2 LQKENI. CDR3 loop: CASSPPISGPETQYF. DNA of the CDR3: TGTGCCAGCTCACCACCGATATCAGGCCCGGAGACCCAGTACTTC.

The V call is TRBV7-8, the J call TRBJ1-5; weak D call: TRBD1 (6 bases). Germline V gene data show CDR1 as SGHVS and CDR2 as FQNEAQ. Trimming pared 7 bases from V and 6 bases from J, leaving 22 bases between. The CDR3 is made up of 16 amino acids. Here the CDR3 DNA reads TGTGCCAGCAATCCCGGGGGGGCGTCGTTAGGTCAGCCCCAGCATTTT. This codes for CASNPGGASLGQPQHF. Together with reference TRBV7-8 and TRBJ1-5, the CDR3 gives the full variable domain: GAGVSQSPRYKVAKRGQDVALRCDPISGHVSLFWYQQALGQGPEFLTYFQNEAQLDKSGLPSDRFFAERPEGSVSTLKIQRTQQEDSAVYLCASNPGGASLGQPQHFGDGTRLSIL.

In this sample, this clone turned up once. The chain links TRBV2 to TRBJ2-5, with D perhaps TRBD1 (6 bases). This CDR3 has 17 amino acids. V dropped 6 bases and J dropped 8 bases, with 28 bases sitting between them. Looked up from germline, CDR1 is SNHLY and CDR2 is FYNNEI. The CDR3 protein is CASRKTNVQGLLNTQYF. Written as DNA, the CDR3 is TGTGCCAGCAGGAAAACTAACGTACAGGGTCTGTTAAATACCCAGTACTTC.

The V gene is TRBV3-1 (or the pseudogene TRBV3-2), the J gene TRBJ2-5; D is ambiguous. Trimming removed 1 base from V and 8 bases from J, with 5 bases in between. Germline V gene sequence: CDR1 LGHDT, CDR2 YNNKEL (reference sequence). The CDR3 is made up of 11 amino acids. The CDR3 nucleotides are TGTGCCAGCAGCCAAGCACTTACCCAGTACTTC. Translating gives CASSQALTQYF.

The CDR3 bases are TGTGCCAGCAGTTACGGGCAGGGGGACCCCTATGGCTACACCTTC. It specifies CASSYGQGDPYGYTF. The chain uses TRBV6-6 and TRBJ1-2, with 7 bases aligning to TRBD1. In germline, CDR1 is MNHNY, CDR2 SVGAGI (reference sequence). The V and J ends lost 2 bases and 4 bases, in that order; junction bases with no gene match: 7. This CDR3 has 15 residues.

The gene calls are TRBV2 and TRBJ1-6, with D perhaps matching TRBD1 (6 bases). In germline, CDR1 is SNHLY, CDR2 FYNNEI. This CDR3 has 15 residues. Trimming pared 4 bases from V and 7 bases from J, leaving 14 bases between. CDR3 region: CASSVAGDANSPLHF. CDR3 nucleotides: TGTGCCAGCAGTGTTGCAGGGGACGCCAATTCACCCCTCCACTTT.

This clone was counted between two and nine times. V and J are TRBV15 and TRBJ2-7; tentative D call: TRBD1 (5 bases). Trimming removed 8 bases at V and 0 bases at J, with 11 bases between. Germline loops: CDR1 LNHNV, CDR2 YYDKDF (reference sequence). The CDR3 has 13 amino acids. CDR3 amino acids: CATADSFSYEQYF. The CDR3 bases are TGTGCCACCGCTGACAGCTTCTCCTACGAGCAGTACTTC.

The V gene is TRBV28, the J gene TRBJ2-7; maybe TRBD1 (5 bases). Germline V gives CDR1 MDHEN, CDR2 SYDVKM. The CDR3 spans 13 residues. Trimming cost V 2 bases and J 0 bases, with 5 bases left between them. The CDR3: CASSLRGSYEQYF. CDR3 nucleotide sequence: TGTGCCAGCAGTTTAAGGGGCTCCTACGAGCAGTACTTC.

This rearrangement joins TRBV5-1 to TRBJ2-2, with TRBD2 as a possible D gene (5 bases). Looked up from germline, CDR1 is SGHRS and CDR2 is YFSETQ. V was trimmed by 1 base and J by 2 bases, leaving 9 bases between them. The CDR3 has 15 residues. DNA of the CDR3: TGCGCCAGCAGCTTGTCAAGCGGCAACACCGGGGAGCTGTTTTTT. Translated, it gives CASSLSSGNTGELFF. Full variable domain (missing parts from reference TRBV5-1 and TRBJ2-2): KAGVTQTPRYLIKTRGQQVTLSCSPISGHRSVSWYQQTPGQGLQFLFEYFSETQRNKGNFPGRFSGRQFSNSRSEMNVSTLELGDSALYLCASSLSSGNTGELFFGEGSRLTVL.

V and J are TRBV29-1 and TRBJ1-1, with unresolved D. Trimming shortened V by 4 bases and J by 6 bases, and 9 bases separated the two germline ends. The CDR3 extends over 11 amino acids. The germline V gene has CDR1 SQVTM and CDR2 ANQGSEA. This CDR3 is CSVVGAAEAFF. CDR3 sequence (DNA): TGCAGCGTTGTGGGAGCGGCTGAAGCTTTCTTT.

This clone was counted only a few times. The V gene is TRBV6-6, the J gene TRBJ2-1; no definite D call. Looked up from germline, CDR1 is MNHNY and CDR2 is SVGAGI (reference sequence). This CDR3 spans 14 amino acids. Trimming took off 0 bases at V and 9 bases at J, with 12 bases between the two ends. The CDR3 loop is CASSYSTDVGEQFF. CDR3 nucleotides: TGTGCCAGCAGTTACTCGACTGACGTGGGTGAGCAGTTCTTC.

The CDR3 sequence: CSATESNTEAFF. CDR3 DNA: TGCAGCGCGACAGAATCAAACACTGAAGCTTTCTTT. The rearrangement links TRBV29-1 to TRBJ1-1, with D possibly being TRBD1 (5 bases). Germline V gives CDR1 SQVTM, CDR2 ANQGSEA. The ends were cut back, 7 bases at V and 2 bases at J, with 11 bases in the middle. This CDR3 comprises 12 residues.

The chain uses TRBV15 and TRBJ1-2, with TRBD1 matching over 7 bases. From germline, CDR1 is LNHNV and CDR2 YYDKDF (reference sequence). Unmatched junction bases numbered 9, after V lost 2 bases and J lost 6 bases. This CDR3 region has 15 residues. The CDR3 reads CATSRPGQGVNGYTF. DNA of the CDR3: TGTGCCACCAGCAGACCGGGTCAGGGGGTTAATGGCTACACCTTC.